This T cell receptor (beta chain) emerged from a study of control samples from healthy donors and cancer patients. Clones were sequenced by immunoSEQ multiplex PCR, and TCRdb holds only the in-frame ones, with some missing. The sample comprises 90,000 or so clones, approximately 84% of which are singletons, and around 35% rests with the top ten. Germline-derived CDR1 and CDR2 are LNHDA and SQIVND (reference sequence). The CDR3 length is 18 residues. The trim removed 3 bases at V and 1 base at J, leaving 13 bases unmatched. There are a few counts of this clone. The chain employs TRBV19 and TRBJ2-3; 7 positions match TRBD1. What was sequenced was PBMCs. The clonotype comes from an older man with lung cancer. CDR3 amino acids: CASSMTGRGTIGTDTQYF. The CDR3 nucleotides read TGTGCCAGTAGTATGACAGGGCGTGGGACGATTGGCACAGATACGCAGTATTTT. Using reference TRBV19 and TRBJ2-3 for the parts outside the CDR3, the full variable domain is DGGITQSPKYLFRKEGQNVTLSCEQNLNHDAMYWYRQDPGQGLRLIYYSQIVNDFQKGDIAEGYSVSREKKESFPLTVTSAQKNPTAFYLCASSMTGRGTIGTDTQYFGPGTRLTVL.